The rows below give T cell receptor beta chains drawn from one sample of a study of human T cells and chemical hapten exposure. TCRdb independently ran MiXCR on the RACE reads; one entry per CDR3 protein. The sample has some 90,000 distinct CDR3 sequences, roughly 11% seen once. This specimen consisted of whole blood, obtained in connection with sensitization to the hapten diphenylcyclopropenone (DPC). All receptors derive from a woman aged 30 to 39 with alopecia areata. Some clones in this sample may be carry-over from other donors' samples. Both conserved end residues are part of each CDR3. D genes are given only for firm matches. The size of a clone is reported for some rows only, either as once, few or many, or as a class for expanded clones.

D gene: TRBD1
V gene: TRBV20-1
clone size: many
J gene: TRBJ1-1
CDR3 DNA: TGCAGTGCTAGAGATCTCAGGGGGGGGAACACTGAAGCTTTCTTT
CDR3 protein: CSARDLRGGNTEAFF

D gene: TRBD2
V gene: TRBV7-2
clone size: few
J gene: TRBJ2-2
CDR3 DNA: TGTGCCAGCAGCTTAAGCCGACTAGCGGGTTACACCGGGGAGCTGTTTTTT
CDR3 protein: CASSLSRLAGYTGELFF

D gene: NA
V gene: TRBV27
clone size: NA
J gene: TRBJ1-2
CDR3 DNA: TGTGCCAGCAGTAGACAGAACACTGATTACTATGGCTACACCTTC
CDR3 protein: CASSRQNTDYYGYTF

D gene: NA
V gene: TRBV7-2
clone size: many
J gene: TRBJ1-1
CDR3 DNA: TGTGCCAGCAGCTTCCAGGGTGCGAAAGCTTTCTTT
CDR3 protein: CASSFQGAKAFF

D gene: TRBD2
V gene: TRBV20-1
clone size: few
J gene: TRBJ2-1
CDR3 DNA: TGCAGTGCTAGAGGGCTAGCGGGAGTTAATGAGCAGTTCTTC
CDR3 protein: CSARGLAGVNEQFF

D gene: NA
V gene: TRBV30
clone size: NA
J gene: TRBJ1-1
CDR3 DNA: TGTGCCAACGATATACAGGGGAACACTGAAGCTTTCTTT
CDR3 protein: CANDIQGNTEAFF

D gene: NA
V gene: TRBV12-3/TRBV12-4
clone size: many
J gene: TRBJ2-7
CDR3 DNA: TGTGCCAGCAGGGCGAGGGGTTCCGGCGCAGATGAGCAGTACTTC
CDR3 protein: CASRARGSGADEQYF

D gene: NA
V gene: TRBV12-3/TRBV12-4
clone size: medium-sized
J gene: TRBJ1-2
CDR3 DNA: TGTGCCAGCAGCGACGGACACCCTGGCTACACCTTC
CDR3 protein: CASSDGHPGYTF

D gene: TRBD1
V gene: TRBV24-1
clone size: many
J gene: TRBJ2-5
CDR3 DNA: TGTGCCACCAGTGATTCCGACAGGGGTAAGAAGACCCAGTACTTC
CDR3 protein: CATSDSDRGKKTQYF

D gene: NA
V gene: TRBV3-1
clone size: NA
J gene: TRBJ2-1
CDR3 DNA: TGTGCCAGCAGCCAAGCTAGCTACAATGAGCAGTTCTTC
CDR3 protein: CASSQASYNEQFF

D gene: NA
V gene: TRBV6-6
clone size: many
J gene: TRBJ2-4
CDR3 DNA: TGTGCCAGCAGTTACTCGAGTCTAGAGGAAAACATTCAGTACTTC
CDR3 protein: CASSYSSLEENIQYF

D gene: TRBD2
V gene: TRBV7-2
clone size: NA
J gene: TRBJ2-3
CDR3 DNA: TGTGCCAGCAGCCCTAGGGGAGCGGGAGGGGGCACAGATACGCAGTATTTT
CDR3 protein: CASSPRGAGGGTDTQYF

D gene: NA
V gene: TRBV5-1
clone size: few
J gene: TRBJ2-3
CDR3 DNA: TGCGCCAGCAGCTTGAGTCGGTTTGGGGGCACAGATACGCAGTATTTT
CDR3 protein: CASSLSRFGGTDTQYF

D gene: NA
V gene: TRBV6-6
clone size: few
J gene: TRBJ1-2
CDR3 DNA: TGTGCCAGCAGTTACGGTGGCTACACCTTC
CDR3 protein: CASSYGGYTF

D gene: NA
V gene: TRBV7-7
clone size: NA
J gene: TRBJ2-5
CDR3 DNA: TGTGCCAGCAGCTTAGCGGGGGGCTTCCAAGAGACCCAGTACTTC
CDR3 protein: CASSLAGGFQETQYF

D gene: TRBD1
V gene: TRBV6-2/TRBV6-3
clone size: few
J gene: TRBJ2-7
CDR3 DNA: TGTGCCAGCAGTCCAAGGACAGGGGCGACCTACGAGCAGTACTTC
CDR3 protein: CASSPRTGATYEQYF

D gene: NA
V gene: TRBV6-2/TRBV6-3
clone size: NA
J gene: TRBJ1-2
CDR3 DNA: TGTGCCAGCAGTTACGGCTCCGACTATGGCTACACCTTC
CDR3 protein: CASSYGSDYGYTF

D gene: TRBD1
V gene: TRBV29-1
clone size: many
J gene: TRBJ2-3
CDR3 DNA: TGCAGCGTTAAAGGACAGGCCGGGACGGATACGCAGTATTTT
CDR3 protein: CSVKGQAGTDTQYF

D gene: NA
V gene: TRBV5-1
clone size: many
J gene: TRBJ2-3
CDR3 DNA: TGCGCCAGCAGCTTGGGGCGGAATCCTAGCACAGATACGCAGTATTTT
CDR3 protein: CASSLGRNPSTDTQYF

D gene: TRBD2
V gene: TRBV19
clone size: many
J gene: TRBJ2-3
CDR3 DNA: TGTGCCAGTAGCGGTAGCGGGGCACCCACAGATACGCAGTATTTT
CDR3 protein: CASSGSGAPTDTQYF

D gene: TRBD1
V gene: TRBV4-1
clone size: many
J gene: TRBJ1-5
CDR3 DNA: TGCGCCAGCAGCCTGGACAGGGATCGACAGCCCCAGCATTTT
CDR3 protein: CASSLDRDRQPQHF

D gene: TRBD1
V gene: TRBV5-1
clone size: NA
J gene: TRBJ1-3
CDR3 DNA: TGCGCCAGCAGCAACGGACAGGTTGGAAACACCATATATTTT
CDR3 protein: CASSNGQVGNTIYF